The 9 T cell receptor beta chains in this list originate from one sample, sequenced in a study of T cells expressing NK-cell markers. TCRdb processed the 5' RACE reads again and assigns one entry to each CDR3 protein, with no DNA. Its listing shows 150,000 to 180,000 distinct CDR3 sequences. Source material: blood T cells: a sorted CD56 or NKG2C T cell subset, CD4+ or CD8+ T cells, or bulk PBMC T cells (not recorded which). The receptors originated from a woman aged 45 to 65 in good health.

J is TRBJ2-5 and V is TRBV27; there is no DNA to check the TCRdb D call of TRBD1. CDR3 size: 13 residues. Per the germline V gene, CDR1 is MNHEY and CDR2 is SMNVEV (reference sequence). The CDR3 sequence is CASSGQGAETQYF.

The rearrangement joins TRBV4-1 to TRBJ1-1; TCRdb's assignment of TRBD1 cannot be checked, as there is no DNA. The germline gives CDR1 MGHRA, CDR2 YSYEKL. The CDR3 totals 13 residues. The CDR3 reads CASSQGQTTEAFF.

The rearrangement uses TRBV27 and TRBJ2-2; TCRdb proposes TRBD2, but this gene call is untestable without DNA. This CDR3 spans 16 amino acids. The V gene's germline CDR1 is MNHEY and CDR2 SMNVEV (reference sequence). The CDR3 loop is CASTHSSGEYTGELFF.

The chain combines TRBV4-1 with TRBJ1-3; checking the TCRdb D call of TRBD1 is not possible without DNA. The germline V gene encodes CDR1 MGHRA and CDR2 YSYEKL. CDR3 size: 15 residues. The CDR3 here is CASSQVEGQRNTIYF.

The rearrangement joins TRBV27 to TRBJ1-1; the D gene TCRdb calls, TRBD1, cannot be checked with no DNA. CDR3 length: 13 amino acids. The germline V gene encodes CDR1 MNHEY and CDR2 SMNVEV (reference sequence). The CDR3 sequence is CASSTTPDSEAFF.

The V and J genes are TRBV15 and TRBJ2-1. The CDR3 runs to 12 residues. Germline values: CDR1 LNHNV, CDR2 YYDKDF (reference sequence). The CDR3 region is CATSLYGDEQFF.

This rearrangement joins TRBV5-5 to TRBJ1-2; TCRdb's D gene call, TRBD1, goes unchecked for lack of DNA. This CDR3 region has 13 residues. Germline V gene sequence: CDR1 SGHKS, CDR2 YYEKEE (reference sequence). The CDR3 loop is CASSTGAFYGYTF.

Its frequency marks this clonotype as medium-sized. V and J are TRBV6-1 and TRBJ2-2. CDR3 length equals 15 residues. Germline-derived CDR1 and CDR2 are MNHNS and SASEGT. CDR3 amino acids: CASSEFPDTTGELFF.

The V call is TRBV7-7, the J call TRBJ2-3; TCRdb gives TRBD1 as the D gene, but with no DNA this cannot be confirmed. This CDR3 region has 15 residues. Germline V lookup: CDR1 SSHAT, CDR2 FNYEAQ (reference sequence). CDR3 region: CASSPTGGSTDTQYF.